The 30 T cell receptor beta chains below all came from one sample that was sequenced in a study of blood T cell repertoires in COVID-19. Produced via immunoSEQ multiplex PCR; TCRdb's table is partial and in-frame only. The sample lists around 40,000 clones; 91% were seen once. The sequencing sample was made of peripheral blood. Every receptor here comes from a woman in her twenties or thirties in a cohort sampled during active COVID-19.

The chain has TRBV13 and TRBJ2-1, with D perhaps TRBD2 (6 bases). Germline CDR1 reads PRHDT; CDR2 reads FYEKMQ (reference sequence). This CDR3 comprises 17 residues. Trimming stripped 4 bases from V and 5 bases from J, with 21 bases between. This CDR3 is CASSSTGSGRNHNEQFF. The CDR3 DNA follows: TGTGCCAGCAGCTCTACCGGGAGTGGGAGAAACCACAATGAGCAGTTCTTC.

The CDR3 sequence is CASSLQAVSYEQYF. The CDR3 DNA reads as TGTGCCAGCAGCTTACAAGCGGTATCCTACGAGCAGTACTTC. The V gene is TRBV13, the J gene TRBJ2-7, with a possible D match to TRBD2 (5 bases). The CDR3 consists of 14 residues. Germline-derived CDR1 and CDR2 are PRHDT and FYEKMQ (reference sequence). Trimming removed 2 bases at V and 1 base at J, with 9 bases between.

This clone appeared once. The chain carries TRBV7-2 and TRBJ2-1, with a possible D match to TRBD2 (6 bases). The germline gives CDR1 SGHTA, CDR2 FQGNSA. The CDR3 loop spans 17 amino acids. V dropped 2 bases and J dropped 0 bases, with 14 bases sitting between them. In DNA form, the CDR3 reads TGTGCCAGCAGCTTAATGGGGGGATGGAGCTCCTACAATGAGCAGTTCTTC. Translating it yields CASSLMGGWSSYNEQFF.

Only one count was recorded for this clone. The CDR3 loop reads CASSATSAIQETQYF. In DNA form, the CDR3 reads TGTGCCAGCAGCGCAACTAGCGCAATACAAGAGACCCAGTACTTC. The chain carries TRBV7-8 and TRBJ2-5; TRBD2 agrees at 7 bases. The CDR3 contains 15 residues. With V trimmed by 5 bases and J by 2 bases, 8 bases remained unmatched. Germline V gene lookup returns CDR1 SGHVS and CDR2 FQNEAQ.

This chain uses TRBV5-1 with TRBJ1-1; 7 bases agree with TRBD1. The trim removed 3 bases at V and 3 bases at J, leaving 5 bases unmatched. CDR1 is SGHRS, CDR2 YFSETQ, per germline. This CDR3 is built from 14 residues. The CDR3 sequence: CASSSAGGDTEAFF. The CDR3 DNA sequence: TGCGCCAGCAGCTCGGCAGGGGGTGACACTGAAGCTTTCTTT. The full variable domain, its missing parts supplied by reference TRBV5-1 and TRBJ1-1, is KAGVTQTPRYLIKTRGQQVTLSCSPISGHRSVSWYQQTPGQGLQFLFEYFSETQRNKGNFPGRFSGRQFSNSRSEMNVSTLELGDSALYLCASSSAGGDTEAFFGQGTRLTVV.

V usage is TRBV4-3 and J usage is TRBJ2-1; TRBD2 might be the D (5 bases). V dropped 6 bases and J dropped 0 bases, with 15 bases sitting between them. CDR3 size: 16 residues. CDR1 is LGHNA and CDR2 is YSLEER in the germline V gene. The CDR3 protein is CASSPKGVFSYNEQFF. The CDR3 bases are TGCGCCAGCAGTCCCAAGGGAGTCTTCTCCTACAATGAGCAGTTCTTC.

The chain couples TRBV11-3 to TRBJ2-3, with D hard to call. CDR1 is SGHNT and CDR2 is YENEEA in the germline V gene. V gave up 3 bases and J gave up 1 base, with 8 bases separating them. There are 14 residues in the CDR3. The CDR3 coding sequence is TGTGCCAGCAGCTTCTTCCGCGGCACAGATACGCAGTATTTT. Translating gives CASSFFRGTDTQYF. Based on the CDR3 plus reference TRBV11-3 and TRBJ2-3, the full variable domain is EAGVVQSPRYKIIEKKQPVAFWCNPISGHNTLYWYLQNLGQGPELLIRYENEEAVDDSQLPKDRFSAERLKGVDSTLKIQPAELGDSAVYLCASSFFRGTDTQYFGPGTRLTVL.

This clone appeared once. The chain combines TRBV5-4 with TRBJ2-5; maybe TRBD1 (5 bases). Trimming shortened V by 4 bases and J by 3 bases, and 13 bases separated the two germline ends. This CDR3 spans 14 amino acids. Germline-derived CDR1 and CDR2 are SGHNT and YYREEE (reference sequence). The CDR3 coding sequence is TGTGCCAGCAGCCCTCGGCAGGGCAAAGAGACCCAGTACTTC. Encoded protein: CASSPRQGKETQYF.

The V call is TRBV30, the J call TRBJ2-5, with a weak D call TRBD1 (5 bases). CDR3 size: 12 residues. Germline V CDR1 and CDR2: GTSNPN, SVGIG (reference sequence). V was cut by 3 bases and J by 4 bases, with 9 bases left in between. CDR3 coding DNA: TGTGCCTGGAGGGGGCAGGTAGAGACCCAGTACTTC. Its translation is CAWRGQVETQYF.

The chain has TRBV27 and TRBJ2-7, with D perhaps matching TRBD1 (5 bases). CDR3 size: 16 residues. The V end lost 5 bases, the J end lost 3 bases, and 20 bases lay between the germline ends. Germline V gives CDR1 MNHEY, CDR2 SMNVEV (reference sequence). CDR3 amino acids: CASSKGRRGLDYEQYF. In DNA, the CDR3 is TGTGCCAGCAGTAAGGGGCGAAGGGGCCTAGACTACGAGCAGTACTTC.

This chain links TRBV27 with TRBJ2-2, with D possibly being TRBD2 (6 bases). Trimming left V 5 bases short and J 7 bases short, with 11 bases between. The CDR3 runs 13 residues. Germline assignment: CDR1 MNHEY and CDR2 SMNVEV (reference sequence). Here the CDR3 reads CASSPIAVGELFF. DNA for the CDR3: TGTGCCAGCAGTCCCATAGCGGTCGGGGAGCTGTTTTTT.

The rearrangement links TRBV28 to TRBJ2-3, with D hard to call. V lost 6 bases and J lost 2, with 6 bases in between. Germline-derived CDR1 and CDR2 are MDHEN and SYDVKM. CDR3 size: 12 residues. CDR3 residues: CASRRSTDTQYF. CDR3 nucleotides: TGTGCCAGCAGGCGGTCCACAGATACGCAGTATTTT. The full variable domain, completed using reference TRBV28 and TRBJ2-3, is DVKVTQSSRYLVKRTGEKVFLECVQDMDHENMFWYRQDPGLGLRLIYFSYDVKMKEKGDIPEGYSVSREKKERFSLILESASTNQTSMYLCASRRSTDTQYFGPGTRLTVL.

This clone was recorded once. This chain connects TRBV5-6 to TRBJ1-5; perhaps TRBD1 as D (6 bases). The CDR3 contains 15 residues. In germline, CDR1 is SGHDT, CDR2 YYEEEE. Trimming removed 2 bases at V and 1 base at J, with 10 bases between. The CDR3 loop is CASSLQGGSNQPQHF. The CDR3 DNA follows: TGTGCCAGCAGCTTACAGGGTGGGAGCAATCAGCCCCAGCATTTT.

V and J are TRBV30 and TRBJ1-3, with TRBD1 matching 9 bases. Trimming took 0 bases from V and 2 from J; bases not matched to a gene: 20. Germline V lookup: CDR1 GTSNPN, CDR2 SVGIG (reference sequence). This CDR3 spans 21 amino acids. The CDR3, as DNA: TGTGCCTGGAGTGTTTTTGGTCGTCGGACAGGGGAATTAAGGACTGGAAACACCATATATTTT. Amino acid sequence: CAWSVFGRRTGELRTGNTIYF.

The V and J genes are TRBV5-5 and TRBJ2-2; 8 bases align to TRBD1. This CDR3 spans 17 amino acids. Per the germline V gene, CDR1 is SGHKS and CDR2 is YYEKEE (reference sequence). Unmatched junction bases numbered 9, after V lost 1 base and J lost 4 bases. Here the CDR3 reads CASSLPLTGVSTGELFF. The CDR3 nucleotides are TGTGCCAGCAGCTTGCCCTTGACAGGGGTATCCACCGGGGAGCTGTTTTTT.

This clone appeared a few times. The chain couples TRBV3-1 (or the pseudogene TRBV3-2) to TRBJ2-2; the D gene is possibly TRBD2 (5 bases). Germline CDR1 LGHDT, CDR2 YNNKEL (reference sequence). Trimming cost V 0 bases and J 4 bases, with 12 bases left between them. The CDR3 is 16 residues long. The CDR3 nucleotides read TGTGCCAGCAGCCAAGAGGAGGACCCTGGCACCGGGGAGCTGTTTTTT. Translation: CASSQEEDPGTGELFF.

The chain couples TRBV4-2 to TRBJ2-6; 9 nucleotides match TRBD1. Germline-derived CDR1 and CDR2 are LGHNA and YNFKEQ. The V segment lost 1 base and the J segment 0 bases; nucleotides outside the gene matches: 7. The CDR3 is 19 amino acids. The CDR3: CASSQARQGGTSGANVLTF. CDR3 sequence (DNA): TGTGCCAGCAGCCAAGCTAGACAGGGGGGAACCTCTGGGGCCAACGTCCTGACTTTC.

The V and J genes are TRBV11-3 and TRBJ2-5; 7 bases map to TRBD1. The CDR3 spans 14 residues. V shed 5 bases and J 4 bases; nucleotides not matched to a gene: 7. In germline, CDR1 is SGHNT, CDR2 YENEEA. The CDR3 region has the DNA TGTGCCAGCAGCCCGACAGGGATTTCAGAGACCCAGTACTTC. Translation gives CASSPTGISETQYF. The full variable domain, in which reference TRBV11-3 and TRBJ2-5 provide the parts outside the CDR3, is EAGVVQSPRYKIIEKKQPVAFWCNPISGHNTLYWYLQNLGQGPELLIRYENEEAVDDSQLPKDRFSAERLKGVDSTLKIQPAELGDSAVYLCASSPTGISETQYFGPGTRLLVL.

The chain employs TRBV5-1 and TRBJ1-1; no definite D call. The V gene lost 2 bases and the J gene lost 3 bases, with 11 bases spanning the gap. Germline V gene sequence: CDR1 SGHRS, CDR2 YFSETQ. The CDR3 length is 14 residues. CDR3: CASSFFGGDTEAFF. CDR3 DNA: TGCGCCAGCAGCTTTTTCGGCGGGGACACTGAAGCTTTCTTT.

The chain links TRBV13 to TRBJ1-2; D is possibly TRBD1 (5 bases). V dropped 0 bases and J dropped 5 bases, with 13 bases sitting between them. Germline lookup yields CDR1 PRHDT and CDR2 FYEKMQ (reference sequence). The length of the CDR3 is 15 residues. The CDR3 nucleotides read TGTGCCAGCAGCTTAGGCTGGGAGGGACCATATGGCTACACCTTC. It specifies CASSLGWEGPYGYTF. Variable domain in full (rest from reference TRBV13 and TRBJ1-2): AAGVIQSPRHLIKEKRETATLKCYPIPRHDTVYWYQQGPGQDPQFLISFYEKMQSDKGSIPDRFSAQQFSDYHSELNMSSLELGDSALYFCASSLGWEGPYGYTFGSGTRLTVV.

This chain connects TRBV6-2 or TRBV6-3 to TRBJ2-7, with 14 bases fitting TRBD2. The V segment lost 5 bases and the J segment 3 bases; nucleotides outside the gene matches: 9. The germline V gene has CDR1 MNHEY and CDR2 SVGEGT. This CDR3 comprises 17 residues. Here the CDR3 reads CASSPRLAGGKLYEQYF. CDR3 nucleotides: TGTGCCAGCAGTCCGAGACTAGCGGGAGGGAAGCTCTACGAGCAGTACTTC.

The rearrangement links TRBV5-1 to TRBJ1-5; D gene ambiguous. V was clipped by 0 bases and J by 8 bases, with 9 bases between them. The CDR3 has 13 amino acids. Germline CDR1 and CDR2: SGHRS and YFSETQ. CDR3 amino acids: CASSLGSGEPQHF. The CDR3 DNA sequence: TGCGCCAGCAGCTTGGGGTCGGGTGAGCCCCAGCATTTT.

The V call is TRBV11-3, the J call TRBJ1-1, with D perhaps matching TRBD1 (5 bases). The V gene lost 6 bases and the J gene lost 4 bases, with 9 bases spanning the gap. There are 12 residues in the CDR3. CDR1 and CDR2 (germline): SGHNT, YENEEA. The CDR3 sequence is CASRNRTTEAFF. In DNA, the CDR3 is TGTGCCAGCAGAAACAGGACCACTGAAGCTTTCTTT.

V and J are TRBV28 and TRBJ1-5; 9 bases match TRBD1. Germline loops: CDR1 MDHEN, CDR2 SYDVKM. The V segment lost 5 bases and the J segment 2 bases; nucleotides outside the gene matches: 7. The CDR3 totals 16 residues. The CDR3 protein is CASSTGQGSRNQPQHF. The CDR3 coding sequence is TGTGCCAGCAGTACAGGACAGGGGTCTCGCAATCAGCCCCAGCATTTT.

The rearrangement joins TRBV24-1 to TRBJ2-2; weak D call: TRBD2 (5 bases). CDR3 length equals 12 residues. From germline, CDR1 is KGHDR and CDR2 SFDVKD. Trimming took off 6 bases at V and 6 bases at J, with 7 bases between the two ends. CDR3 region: CATSYSAGELFF. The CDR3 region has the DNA TGTGCCACCAGTTATAGCGCCGGGGAGCTGTTTTTT.

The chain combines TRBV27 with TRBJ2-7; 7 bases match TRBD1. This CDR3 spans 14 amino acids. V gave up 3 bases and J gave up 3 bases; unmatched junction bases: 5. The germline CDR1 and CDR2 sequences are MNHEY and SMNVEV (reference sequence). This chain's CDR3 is CASSFSGQYYEQYF. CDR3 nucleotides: TGTGCCAGCAGTTTTTCGGGACAGTACTACGAGCAGTACTTC.

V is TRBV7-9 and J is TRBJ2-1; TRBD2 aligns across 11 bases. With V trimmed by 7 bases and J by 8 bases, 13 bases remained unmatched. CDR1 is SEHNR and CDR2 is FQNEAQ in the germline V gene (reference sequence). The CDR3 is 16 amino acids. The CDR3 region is CASNLIAGGPLDEQFF. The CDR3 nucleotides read TGTGCCAGCAACCTTATAGCGGGAGGGCCACTGGATGAGCAGTTCTTC.

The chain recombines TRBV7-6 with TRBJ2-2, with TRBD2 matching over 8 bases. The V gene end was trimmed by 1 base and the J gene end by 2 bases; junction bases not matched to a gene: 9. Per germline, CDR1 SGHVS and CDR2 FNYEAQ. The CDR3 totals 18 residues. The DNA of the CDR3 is TGTGCCAGCAGCTTAGGTCTGGAGCGGGAGATCAACACCGGGGAGCTGTTTTTT. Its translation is CASSLGLEREINTGELFF.

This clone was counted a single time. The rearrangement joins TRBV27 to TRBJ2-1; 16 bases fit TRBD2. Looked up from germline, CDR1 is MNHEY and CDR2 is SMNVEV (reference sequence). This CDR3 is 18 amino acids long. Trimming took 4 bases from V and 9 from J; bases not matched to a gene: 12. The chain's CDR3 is CASSSPGLAGGPMGEQFF. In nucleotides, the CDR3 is TGTGCCAGCAGTTCACCGGGACTAGCGGGAGGGCCAATGGGTGAGCAGTTCTTC.

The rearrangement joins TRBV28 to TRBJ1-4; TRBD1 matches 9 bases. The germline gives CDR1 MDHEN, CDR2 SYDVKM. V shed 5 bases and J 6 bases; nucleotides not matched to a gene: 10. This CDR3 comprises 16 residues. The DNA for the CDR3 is TGTGCCAGCAGTACACGGGACAGGGTTTGGGATGAAAAACTGTTTTTT. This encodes CASSTRDRVWDEKLFF.